A selection of T cell receptor beta chains follows, all from one sample in a study of Ad26.COV2.S vaccination and SARS-CoV-2 variants. This table comes from immunoSEQ multiplex PCR, and its TCRdb copy is limited to in-frame clones, with some not included. The data hold around 500,000 clones, with 89% observed a single time. Sequenced material: peripheral blood, taken in a trial of Ad26.COV2.S vaccine versus placebo. These receptors all stem from a person aged 18-65 years who received the Ad26.COV2.S COVID-19 vaccine or a placebo. Each CDR3 is given with its conserved first and last residue. Fields, in order: CDR3 protein, CDR3 DNA, J gene, clone size, V gene, D gene, CDR3 length. A D gene is named only where the DNA matches it firmly. Only some rows state a clone size, as once, few, many or a class for expanded clones.

cdr3_aa: CASSTPGGSSEKLFF; cdr3_nt: TGTGCCAGCAGCACCCCAGGGGGGAGTTCTGAAAAACTGTTTTTT; j_call: TRBJ1-4; clone_size: .; v_call: TRBV5-4; d_call: TRBD1; cdr3_length: 15
cdr3_aa: CASSYGWTGQETQYF; cdr3_nt: TGTGCCAGCAGTTACGGTTGGACAGGGCAAGAGACCCAGTACTTC; j_call: TRBJ2-5; clone_size: once; v_call: TRBV6-6; d_call: TRBD1; cdr3_length: 15
cdr3_aa: CASSPGTGTPTDTQYF; cdr3_nt: TGCGCCAGCAGCCCCGGGACAGGCACACCTACAGATACGCAGTATTTT; j_call: TRBJ2-3; clone_size: .; v_call: TRBV10-2; d_call: TRBD1; cdr3_length: 16
cdr3_aa: CASSLTRNQPQHF; cdr3_nt: TGTGCCAGCAGCCTCACGCGCAATCAGCCCCAGCATTTT; j_call: TRBJ1-5; clone_size: .; v_call: TRBV3-1/TRBV3-2; d_call: .; cdr3_length: 13
cdr3_aa: CASSSGTSGGQGEQFF; cdr3_nt: TGTGCCAGCAGCTCTGGGACTAGCGGGGGGCAGGGTGAGCAGTTCTTC; j_call: TRBJ2-1; clone_size: .; v_call: TRBV7-2; d_call: TRBD2; cdr3_length: 16
cdr3_aa: CSARQGARITF; cdr3_nt: TGCAGTGCTCGCCAGGGGGCGAGAATCACCTTC; j_call: TRBJ1-2; clone_size: .; v_call: TRBV20-1; d_call: TRBD1; cdr3_length: 11
cdr3_aa: CASIDRTQETQYF; cdr3_nt: TGTGCCAGCATCGACAGGACGCAAGAGACCCAGTACTTC; j_call: TRBJ2-5; clone_size: .; v_call: TRBV6-5; d_call: .; cdr3_length: 13
cdr3_aa: CASSIGVARVYEQYF; cdr3_nt: TGTGCCAGTAGTATAGGTGTCGCCAGGGTCTACGAGCAGTACTTC; j_call: TRBJ2-7; clone_size: once; v_call: TRBV19; d_call: .; cdr3_length: 15
cdr3_aa: CASIPDGANVLTF; cdr3_nt: TGTGCCAGCATCCCGGATGGGGCCAACGTCCTGACTTTC; j_call: TRBJ2-6; clone_size: .; v_call: TRBV6-5; d_call: .; cdr3_length: 13
cdr3_aa: CSARTVNTEAFF; cdr3_nt: TGCAGCGCCCGGACGGTGAACACTGAAGCTTTCTTT; j_call: TRBJ1-1; clone_size: few; v_call: TRBV29-1; d_call: .; cdr3_length: 12
cdr3_aa: CASSWSYNSPLHF; cdr3_nt: TGTGCCAGTTCTTGGTCCTATAATTCACCCCTCCACTTT; j_call: TRBJ1-6; clone_size: .; v_call: TRBV6-5; d_call: .; cdr3_length: 13
cdr3_aa: CASSQSARRGQKPQHF; cdr3_nt: TGTGCCAGCAGTCAAAGCGCCCGCCGGGGCCAGAAGCCCCAGCATTTT; j_call: TRBJ1-5; clone_size: .; v_call: TRBV7-4; d_call: .; cdr3_length: 16
cdr3_aa: CASSPGHLDTIYF; cdr3_nt: TGTGCCAGCTCTCCAGGGCATCTCGACACCATATATTTT; j_call: TRBJ1-3; clone_size: .; v_call: TRBV18; d_call: .; cdr3_length: 13
cdr3_aa: CAISPGTGVVGNQPQHF; cdr3_nt: TGTGCCATCAGTCCCGGGACAGGGGTGGTTGGCAATCAGCCCCAGCATTTT; j_call: TRBJ1-5; clone_size: .; v_call: TRBV10-3; d_call: TRBD1; cdr3_length: 17
cdr3_aa: CASSFSAGGNQPQHF; cdr3_nt: TGTGCCAGCAGTTTCTCAGCCGGTGGTAATCAGCCCCAGCATTTT; j_call: TRBJ1-5; clone_size: .; v_call: TRBV27; d_call: .; cdr3_length: 15
cdr3_aa: CASSVRQVEKLFF; cdr3_nt: TGTGCCAGCAGTGTAAGACAGGTGGAAAAACTGTTTTTT; j_call: TRBJ1-4; clone_size: once; v_call: TRBV27; d_call: .; cdr3_length: 13